These 4 T cell receptor beta chains were sequenced from one sample in a study of control samples from healthy donors and cancer patients. Method: immunoSEQ multiplex PCR; TCRdb's copy keeps in-frame clones and lacks some. This table has approximately 220,000 clones, over 90% appearing once. Input material: blood. The receptors derive from a man aged 50 to 60 in good health.

The chain uses TRBV18 and TRBJ2-6; D is tentatively TRBD1 or TRBD2 (5 bases each). The germline V gene has CDR1 KGHSH and CDR2 LQKENI. Trimming removed 4 bases at V and 0 bases at J, with 10 bases between. CDR3 length: 16 amino acids. CDR3 DNA sequence: TGTGCCAGCTCACTCCGGGACGCCTCTGGGGCCAACGTCCTGACTTTC. This sequence encodes CASSLRDASGANVLTF.

The chain carries TRBV25-1 and TRBJ2-3; D might be TRBD2 (6 bases). The CDR3 sequence is 13 residues long. CDR1 is MGHDK, CDR2 SYGVNS, per germline. Trimming took off 7 bases at V and 15 bases at J, with 23 bases between the two ends. CDR3 loop: CASIPRMGTGLYF. In nucleotides, the CDR3 is TGTGCCAGCATTCCTCGGATGGGGACTGGCCTCTATTTT.

This chain links TRBV27 with TRBJ1-2; 9 positions match TRBD1. V was pared by 5 bases and J by 5 bases, with 12 bases of the junction left unmatched. This CDR3 spans 16 amino acids. Germline V gene lookup returns CDR1 MNHEY and CDR2 SMNVEV (reference sequence). In DNA form, the CDR3 reads TGTGCCAGCAGTCCTCATCCCGGGACAGGGACTTATGGCTACACCTTC. This encodes CASSPHPGTGTYGYTF.

The rearrangement uses TRBV2 and TRBJ1-5; 7 nucleotides match TRBD1. V lost 5 bases to trimming and J lost 4 bases; unmatched junction nucleotides: 8. Per the germline V gene, CDR1 is SNHLY and CDR2 is FYNNEI. This CDR3 comprises 15 residues. CDR3 amino acids: CASSNQGQLNQPQHF. CDR3 bases: TGTGCCAGCAGTAACCAGGGACAGTTAAATCAGCCCCAGCATTTT.